These 15 T cell receptor beta chains were sequenced from one sample in a study of T cell responses to AZD1222 COVID-19 vaccine. TCRdb's copy holds only in-frame clones and misses some; the assay was immunoSEQ multiplex PCR. The repertoire holds approximately 120,000 clones, with about nine tenths as singletons. The sample here was peripheral blood, taken on day 0 of AZD1222 vaccination. Receptor source: an adult in good health.

This chain links TRBV5-1 with TRBJ2-3, with 9 nucleotides matching TRBD2. This CDR3 spans 16 amino acids. The germline V gene encodes CDR1 SGHRS and CDR2 YFSETQ. Trimming at V came to 2 bases and at J to 4 bases, leaving 8 bases not matched to a gene. In nucleotides, the CDR3 is TGCGCCAGCAGCTTCGAGGTAGCGGGAGATGCAGATACGCAGTATTTT. Translated, it gives CASSFEVAGDADTQYF.

The chain recombines TRBV24-1 with TRBJ2-3; D tentatively reads TRBD1 or TRBD2 (5 bases each). The CDR3 contains 13 residues. Trimming took off 4 bases at V and 3 bases at J, with 7 bases between the two ends. Germline values: CDR1 KGHDR, CDR2 SFDVKD. CDR3 bases: TGTGCCACCAGTGAGGGGACGACAGATACGCAGTATTTT. Its protein product is CATSEGTTDTQYF.

This chain joins TRBV10-3 and TRBJ2-2; D not resolved. The V and J ends lost 4 bases and 2 bases respectively, with 11 bases between them. Germline loops: CDR1 ENHRY, CDR2 SYGVKD. The CDR3 is 15 amino acids. This CDR3 reads CAISVSKENTGELFF. CDR3 coding DNA: TGTGCCATCAGTGTTTCGAAGGAAAACACCGGGGAGCTGTTTTTT.

This clone was picked up one time. The chain recombines TRBV19 with TRBJ1-4; TRBD1 is a possible D gene (6 bases). The CDR3 loop spans 13 amino acids. The ends were cut back, 8 bases at V and 7 bases at J, with 14 bases in the middle. Germline CDR1 and CDR2: LNHDA and SQIVND (reference sequence). Written as DNA, the CDR3 is TGTGCCAGTGAAGGGGGGGTTGGTGAAAAACTGTTTTTT. It specifies CASEGGVGEKLFF.

This chain's CDR3 is CASSVKNTGELFF. The CDR3 DNA sequence: TGTGCCAGCAGTGTCAAGAACACCGGGGAGCTGTTTTTT. J is TRBJ2-2 and V is TRBV12-3 or TRBV12-4; D gene uncertain. CDR3 length equals 13 residues. Trimming took 5 bases from V and 1 from J, leaving 5 bases between them.

The CDR3 bases are TGTGCCTGGAGTGCTGGCGGGCCCGAGCAGTACTTC. This sequence encodes CAWSAGGPEQYF. This chain links TRBV30 with TRBJ2-7; weak D call: TRBD2 (5 bases). Germline-derived CDR1 and CDR2 are GTSNPN and SVGIG (reference sequence). CDR3 length: 12 amino acids. The V end was cut by 1 base, the J end by 6 bases, with 10 bases between.

The V and J genes are TRBV2 and TRBJ1-6; D possibly corresponds to TRBD1 (5 bases). CDR1 is SNHLY, CDR2 FYNNEI, per germline. Trimming took off 4 bases at V and 7 bases at J, with 11 bases between the two ends. The CDR3 sequence is 14 residues long. Here the CDR3 DNA reads TGTGCCAGCAGTGGGGTAGGGACCAATTCACCCCTCCACTTT. It codes for CASSGVGTNSPLHF.

This chain links TRBV19 with TRBJ2-7; no clear D. From germline, CDR1 is LNHDA and CDR2 SQIVND (reference sequence). Trimming pared 4 bases from V and 3 bases from J, leaving 10 bases between. This CDR3 contains 13 residues. Written as DNA, the CDR3 is TGTGCCAGTAGTACGGGCATTCTCTACGAGCAGTACTTC. This codes for CASSTGILYEQYF.

This chain links TRBV6-5 with TRBJ2-7; D may be TRBD2 (6 bases). Germline CDR1 is MNHEY and CDR2 is SVGAGI. This CDR3 contains 15 residues. V lost 5 bases, J lost 0 bases, and 14 bases lay in between. The CDR3 protein is CASSRLGGSSYEQYF. The CDR3 DNA reads TGTGCCAGCAGTCGGCTGGGGGGTAGCTCCTACGAGCAGTACTTC.

The chain uses TRBV5-5 and TRBJ2-5; 8 nucleotides match TRBD2. The CDR3 has 15 residues. In germline, CDR1 is SGHKS, CDR2 YYEKEE (reference sequence). After removal of 2 bases from V and 4 bases from J, the junction contained 7 bases not matched to a gene. For the CDR3, the DNA is TGTGCCAGCAGCTTCGTTGCGGGGGGTGGAGAGACCCAGTACTTC. Its translation: CASSFVAGGGETQYF.

The rearrangement joins TRBV18 to TRBJ2-1, with D perhaps TRBD2 (6 bases). CDR1 KGHSH and CDR2 LQKENI come from the germline V gene. The CDR3 consists of 14 residues. Trimming pared 0 bases from V and 5 bases from J, leaving 8 bases between. The CDR3 here is CASSPPGGNNEQFF. DNA of the CDR3: TGTGCCAGCTCACCACCGGGGGGAAACAATGAGCAGTTCTTC.

The chain links TRBV2 to TRBJ2-1; D is undetermined. Germline CDR1 reads SNHLY; CDR2 reads FYNNEI. The V end was cut by 9 bases, the J end by 2 bases, with 14 bases between. This CDR3 is 14 amino acids long. The CDR3 DNA is TGTGCCAGTGCCACGGTTGGGGCCTACAATGAGCAGTTCTTC. Protein product: CASATVGAYNEQFF.

CDR3 sequence: CASSIRLLGARSSYNEQFF. The CDR3 coding sequence is TGTGCCAGTAGTATCCGACTCCTCGGAGCGAGGAGCTCCTACAATGAGCAGTTCTTC. The chain carries TRBV19 and TRBJ2-1; unclear D gene. Germline CDR1 LNHDA, CDR2 SQIVND (reference sequence). The V and J ends lost 3 bases and 0 bases respectively, with 21 bases between them. CDR3 length: 19 residues.

A remark on this clone: An end of the junction does not agree with germline; a read error may underlie this. This chain links TRBV7-7 with TRBJ2-5; TRBD2 matches 8 bases. In germline, CDR1 is SSHAT, CDR2 FNYEAQ (reference sequence). The CDR3 loop spans 16 amino acids. CDR3: CASSLWGSGKLETQYF. CDR3 bases: TGTGCTAGCAGCTTATGGGGTAGCGGGAAGTTGGAGACCCAGTACTTC.

V is TRBV29-1 and J is TRBJ2-1; TRBD2 matches 8 bases. Germline loops: CDR1 SQVTM, CDR2 ANQGSEA. CDR3 size: 18 residues. V lost 0 bases, J lost 1 base, and 11 bases stayed unmatched. The CDR3 reads CSVEDRTGREGSYNEQFF. The CDR3 region has the DNA TGCAGCGTTGAAGATCGGACCGGACGGGAGGGATCCTACAATGAGCAGTTCTTC.